The rows below give T cell receptor beta chains drawn from one sample of a study of high-grade serous ovarian cancer treatment subgroups. Assay used: immunoSEQ multiplex PCR; TCRdb lists only in-frame clones, some missing. The sample consists of some 10,000 clones, approximately 75% of them appearing once. Sequenced material: tumor tissue. These receptors were collected from a human donor with high-grade serous ovarian cancer. CDR3s include the opening cysteine and the closing phenylalanine or tryptophan. Each record gives: V gene, D gene, J gene, clone size, CDR3 protein, CDR3 DNA. The D gene is left open where the match is weak. Expanded clones are given a class, and other clones once, few, many or no size at all.

v_gene: TRBV7-6
d_gene: NA
j_gene: TRBJ2-7
abundance: NA
CDR3aa: CASSTGREQYF
CDR3nt: TGTGCCAGCAGCACCGGTCGCGAGCAGTACTTC

v_gene: TRBV19
d_gene: NA
j_gene: TRBJ2-7
abundance: NA
CDR3aa: CASSLTLTYEQYF
CDR3nt: TGTGCCAGTAGTCTGACACTCACCTACGAGCAGTACTTC

v_gene: TRBV7-2
d_gene: TRBD1
j_gene: TRBJ2-7
abundance: NA
CDR3aa: CASSSGTGGPYEQYF
CDR3nt: TGTGCCAGCAGCTCCGGGACAGGGGGCCCCTACGAGCAGTACTTC

v_gene: TRBV27
d_gene: TRBD1
j_gene: TRBJ1-1
abundance: NA
CDR3aa: CASSRWTGGRRDYGAFF
CDR3nt: TGTGCCAGCAGTCGTTGGACAGGGGGGCGCCGGGACTACGGAGCTTTCTTT

v_gene: TRBV28
d_gene: NA
j_gene: TRBJ2-7
abundance: NA
CDR3aa: CASSRSGAQYF
CDR3nt: TGTGCCAGCAGCCGTAGCGGTGCGCAGTACTTC

v_gene: TRBV5-6
d_gene: NA
j_gene: TRBJ2-5
abundance: NA
CDR3aa: CASSLGPGQGETQYF
CDR3nt: TGTGCCAGCAGCTTGGGGCCAGGGCAGGGCGAGACCCAGTACTTC

v_gene: TRBV5-4
d_gene: TRBD1
j_gene: TRBJ1-4
abundance: few
CDR3aa: CASSRGQGDEKLFF
CDR3nt: TGTGCCAGCAGCAGGGGACAGGGGGATGAAAAACTGTTTTTT

v_gene: TRBV7-9
d_gene: TRBD1
j_gene: TRBJ1-2
abundance: few
CDR3aa: CASSPDRTGGSGYTF
CDR3nt: TGTGCCAGCAGCCCCGATAGGACAGGGGGGAGTGGCTACACCTTC

v_gene: TRBV9
d_gene: NA
j_gene: TRBJ1-2
abundance: NA
CDR3aa: CASRGQGGYTF
CDR3nt: TGTGCCAGCAGAGGGCAGGGTGGCTACACCTTC

v_gene: TRBV18
d_gene: NA
j_gene: TRBJ1-2
abundance: few
CDR3aa: CASSPVRQTAGGDGYTF
CDR3nt: TGTGCCAGCTCACCAGTTCGACAGACAGCTGGGGGGGATGGCTACACCTTC

v_gene: TRBV7-9
d_gene: TRBD1
j_gene: TRBJ1-1
abundance: once
CDR3aa: CASSSTGDLINTEAFF
CDR3nt: TGTGCCAGCAGCTCCACAGGGGATCTGATTAACACTGAAGCTTTCTTT

v_gene: TRBV10-3
d_gene: NA
j_gene: TRBJ2-6
abundance: NA
CDR3aa: CAISPEFCQSRANVLTF
CDR3nt: TGTGCCATCAGTCCGGAATTCTGTCAAAGTCGGGCCAACGTCCTGACTTTC

v_gene: TRBV7-2
d_gene: NA
j_gene: TRBJ1-2
abundance: few
CDR3aa: CASSLSGPNYGYTF
CDR3nt: TGTGCCAGCAGCTTATCAGGGCCAAACTATGGCTACACCTTC

v_gene: TRBV27
d_gene: NA
j_gene: TRBJ2-7
abundance: NA
CDR3aa: CASKRSTSYEQYF
CDR3nt: TGTGCCAGCAAACGGAGTACCTCCTACGAGCAGTACTTC

v_gene: TRBV7-8
d_gene: TRBD2
j_gene: TRBJ2-7
abundance: NA
CDR3aa: CASSRTSGSSEQYF
CDR3nt: TGTGCCAGCAGCAGGACTAGCGGGAGTTCCGAGCAGTACTTC

v_gene: TRBV7-9
d_gene: NA
j_gene: TRBJ2-2
abundance: NA
CDR3aa: CASIRQNTGELFF
CDR3nt: TGTGCCAGCATCAGACAGAACACCGGGGAGCTGTTTTTT

v_gene: TRBV2
d_gene: TRBD2
j_gene: TRBJ2-1
abundance: NA
CDR3aa: CASSERLAGGSEQFF
CDR3nt: TGTGCCAGCAGTGAACGGCTAGCGGGAGGGTCTGAGCAGTTCTTC

v_gene: TRBV29-1
d_gene: TRBD2
j_gene: TRBJ2-1
abundance: NA
CDR3aa: CSVGLGTSVPEQFF
CDR3nt: TGCAGCGTAGGACTCGGGACTAGTGTTCCTGAGCAGTTCTTC

v_gene: TRBV6-6
d_gene: TRBD2
j_gene: TRBJ2-1
abundance: NA
CDR3aa: CASSFPSGRSYNEQFF
CDR3nt: TGTGCCAGCAGTTTCCCTAGCGGTCGCAGCTACAATGAGCAGTTCTTC

v_gene: TRBV2
d_gene: NA
j_gene: TRBJ1-1
abundance: NA
CDR3aa: CASSGGLSNTEAFF
CDR3nt: TGTGCCAGCAGTGGGGGCTTGTCGAACACTGAAGCTTTCTTT

v_gene: TRBV28
d_gene: NA
j_gene: TRBJ1-2
abundance: NA
CDR3aa: CASSLPGWAGYGYTF
CDR3nt: TGTGCCAGCAGTTTGCCCGGGTGGGCGGGCTATGGCTACACCTTC

v_gene: TRBV4-2
d_gene: TRBD2
j_gene: TRBJ2-5
abundance: NA
CDR3aa: CASSQEGRTSGSPETQYF
CDR3nt: TGTGCCAGCAGCCAAGAAGGGAGGACTAGCGGGAGTCCGGAGACCCAGTACTTC

v_gene: TRBV2
d_gene: NA
j_gene: TRBJ1-5
abundance: NA
CDR3aa: CASGLGRSNQPQHF
CDR3nt: TGTGCCAGCGGCTTAGGTCGGAGCAATCAGCCCCAGCATTTT

v_gene: TRBV19
d_gene: TRBD1
j_gene: TRBJ1-5
abundance: NA
CDR3aa: CASSIGGGQGSQPQHF
CDR3nt: TGTGCCAGTAGTATAGGCGGGGGACAGGGGAGTCAGCCCCAGCATTTT

v_gene: TRBV5-6
d_gene: NA
j_gene: TRBJ2-7
abundance: NA
CDR3aa: CASSPGAYEQYF
CDR3nt: TGTGCCAGCAGCCCAGGGGCCTACGAGCAGTACTTC

v_gene: TRBV19
d_gene: NA
j_gene: TRBJ1-1
abundance: NA
CDR3aa: CASSIWNTEAFF
CDR3nt: TGTGCCAGTAGTATCTGGAACACTGAAGCTTTCTTT

v_gene: TRBV2
d_gene: NA
j_gene: TRBJ1-5
abundance: few
CDR3aa: CASSGRGGQPQHF
CDR3nt: TGTGCCAGCAGTGGGCGGGGAGGTCAGCCCCAGCATTTT

v_gene: TRBV28
d_gene: NA
j_gene: TRBJ1-5
abundance: NA
CDR3aa: CASSLTWGQYNQPQHF
CDR3nt: TGTGCCAGCAGTTTAACCTGGGGGCAGTACAATCAGCCCCAGCATTTT